One sample yielded the 4 T cell receptor beta chains listed below, sequenced in a study of radiotherapy plus CTLA-4 blockade in lung cancer. The protocol was immunoSEQ multiplex PCR, while the TCRdb copy is restricted to in-frame clones and leaves out a portion. Counted here are under 65,000 clones, around four fifths occurring once; the ten biggest clones make up approximately 6.1%. The sample consisted of peripheral blood, taken from a patient treated with radiotherapy plus ipilimumab. These receptors came from a human donor with non-small cell lung cancer whose response to radiotherapy plus ipilimumab could not be evaluated.

The chain combines TRBV5-1 with TRBJ1-1, with a possible D match to TRBD1 (6 bases). Germline CDR1 SGHRS, CDR2 YFSETQ. Deletions cut 6 bases from V and 1 base from J, with 16 bases between. The CDR3 has 15 residues. The CDR3 sequence is CASTALTGRNTEAFF. The CDR3, as DNA: TGCGCCAGCACCGCCTTGACAGGCAGGAACACTGAAGCTTTCTTT.

This sequence joins TRBV5-1 and TRBJ2-1, with 10 bases aligning to TRBD2. The germline CDR1 and CDR2 sequences are SGHRS and YFSETQ. The CDR3 extends over 16 amino acids. V dropped 3 bases and J dropped 3; count of bases not matched to a gene: 6. The CDR3 region is CASSSSLAGVYNEQFF. CDR3 DNA: TGCGCCAGCAGCTCCTCTCTAGCGGGAGTCTACAATGAGCAGTTCTTC.

V usage is TRBV18 and J usage is TRBJ1-2; no definite D call. The CDR3 is made up of 15 amino acids. The germline CDR1 and CDR2 sequences are KGHSH and LQKENI. Between the trimmed V and J ends, which lost 0 bases and 0 bases, there was a span of 8 bases. This CDR3 is CASSPPSLANYGYTF. The CDR3 nucleotides are TGTGCCAGCTCACCACCAAGTTTAGCTAACTATGGCTACACCTTC.

The chain joins TRBV5-1 to TRBJ2-5; 8 nucleotides line up with TRBD2. Germline trimming cut 0 bases from V and 5 bases from J; bases unmatched to any gene: 6. CDR3 size: 15 residues. Germline V lookup: CDR1 SGHRS, CDR2 YFSETQ. CDR3 residues: CASSLGVAGRETQYF. As DNA, the CDR3 is TGCGCCAGCAGCTTGGGGGTAGCGGGACGGGAGACCCAGTACTTC.